This TCR beta chain was sequenced for a study of cytomegalovirus exposure and HLA in healthy donors. PCR primers comprised 60 Vbeta and 13 Jbeta primers. The repertoire was sequenced with immunoSEQ multiplex PCR; TCRdb's copy has only in-frame clones and lacks some. Among around 99,000 clones listed, more than 70% were seen once. CDR1 and CDR2 from the germline V gene are MNHEY and SMNVEV (reference sequence). The trim removed 5 bases at V and 7 bases at J, leaving 2 bases unmatched. CDR3 length: 13 amino acids. Sequenced input: PBMCs. This TCR was sampled from a young man in good health and CMV-seronegative. This chain connects TRBV27 to TRBJ1-4; 9 nucleotides line up with TRBD1. The DNA for the CDR3 is TGTGCCAGCAGTAAGACAGGGGGTGAAAAACTGTTTTTT. It encodes CASSKTGGEKLFF.